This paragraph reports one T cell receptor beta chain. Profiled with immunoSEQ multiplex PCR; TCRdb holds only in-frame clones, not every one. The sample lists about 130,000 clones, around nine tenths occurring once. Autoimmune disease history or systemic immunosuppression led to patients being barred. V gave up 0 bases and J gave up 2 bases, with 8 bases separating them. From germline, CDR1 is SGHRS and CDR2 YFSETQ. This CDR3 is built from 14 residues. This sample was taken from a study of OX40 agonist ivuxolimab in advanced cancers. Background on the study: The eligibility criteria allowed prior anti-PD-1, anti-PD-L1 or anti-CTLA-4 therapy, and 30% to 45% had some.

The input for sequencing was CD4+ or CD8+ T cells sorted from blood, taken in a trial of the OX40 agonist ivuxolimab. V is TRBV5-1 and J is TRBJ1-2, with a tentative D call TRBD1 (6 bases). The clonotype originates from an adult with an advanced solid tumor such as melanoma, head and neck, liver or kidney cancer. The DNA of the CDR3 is TGCGCCAGCAGCTTGGTGCAGGGGAACTATGGCTACACCTTC. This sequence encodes CASSLVQGNYGYTF.